The entry below gives a single TCR beta chain sequence along with its context. Its recognized antigen is unknown. The sample holds no much larger clone one base away, and base qualities are not on file. Using the deep immunoSEQ assay, TCR CDR3 regions were amplified from genomic DNA by multiplex PCR. Extracted genomic DNA from each cell subset was spread evenly across all wells of several immunoSEQ 96-well plates, with each plate serving as a replicate. Each replicate PCR for unsorted PBMC received approximately 300 ng genomic DNA, equal to about 30,000 T cell genomes. Genomic DNA from unsorted PBMC was sequenced over ten immunoSEQ deep assay plates. Purified libraries were quantified with a Qubit 3.0 fluorometer, sized on a Bioanalyzer 2100, and re-quantified with the KAPA Library Quantification kit. Every immunoSEQ 96-well plate was sequenced on a separate single-read 150-cycle Illumina NextSeq 550 flow cell. Turning to the authors' computational methods: Because only junctional sequences without quality scores were contained in the immunoSEQ output, filtering matching that applied to full-length reads could not be performed. To assign V/J genes and CDR3, sequences were annotated using PyIR, a Python wrapper for IgBLAST v1.9, with IMGT germline references. Reads were filtered out if the reads had weak V/J assignments (E-value above 1e-6), no CDR3, stop codons, out-of-frame junctions, or ambiguous translated residues. V3J clonotypes were defined by identical inferred V gene, J gene, and CDR3 amino acid sequence. The percentage overlap between two repertoires was calculated by dividing the number of shared unique clonotypes by the size of the smaller repertoire. Three approaches were used to assess repertoire richness: RTK rarefaction, the Chao1 estimator, and Recon v2.1 estimates of unobserved clonotypes. The source is immuneACCESS, and TCRdb retained only in-frame sequences with V and J called. Part of the clones is not carried over; for the studies checked, unresolved V genes explain less than half of this, and the remainder is unexplained. The V and J calls and clone size were taken over from that table, and D and trimming were inferred from the DNA. The sample table lists some 470,000 clones, around 78% of them with a count of one. The ten biggest clones cover roughly 13% of the sample.

The data were taken from a study of shared clonotypes between healthy human individuals (dated by TCRdb to the early 2020s). Study-wide context: The cohort comprised a couple of women and a few men aged 18 to 49 years. Leukapheresis yielded between about 0.85 and 10 billion PBMCs per donor. Libraries were prepared and TCR repertoires were sequenced by different laboratories using diverse techniques, in order to increase sequencing depth and limit assay-specific biases. Blood TCR repertoires of several healthy adults were deeply sequenced to estimate repertoire size and the extent of clonotype sharing between individuals. The research as a whole found: Based on pairwise subsampling, the degree of clonotype sharing among donors was expected to be affected by sequencing depth. Because the study included a small number of donors, the genetic and exposure-history diversity represented was limited. Sampling was restricted to blood, and TCR repertoires in tissues likely differ from the TCR repertoires found in blood.

Healthy HIV-negative adults with no recently reported acute infections or vaccinations were included as donors. Only Caucasian adults living in Nashville, Tennessee, USA were represented among the donors. For unsorted samples, about 90 million PBMCs were counted and genomic DNA was extracted with the QIAamp DNA Blood Mini kit. Blood was collected by leukapheresis, and PBMCs were isolated by Ficoll-Histopaque density gradient centrifugation and then cryopreserved in liquid nitrogen vapor phase. CDR1 SGHTA and CDR2 FQGNSA are derived from the germline V gene. Taken from cysteine to phenylalanine, the CDR3 has 15 residues. The DNA shown is the 45-base CDR3, in frame from base 1. Between the V and J ends, shortened by 5 bases and 2 bases respectively, the junction contains 14 bases.

The sequenced sample was PBMCs. The chain links TRBV7-2 with TRBJ2-3, with the D gene uncertain. This receptor was identified in a middle-aged woman in good health. Some clones in this sample may be carry-over from other donors' samples. Here the CDR3 is given as CASSQDKRITDTQYF. DNA sequence: TGTGCCAGCAGCCAAGATAAGCGAATCACAGATACGCAGTATTTT.